In its sample, the clone carrying this T cell receptor beta chain was seen once. The CDR3 loop spans 16 amino acids. The germline V gene encodes CDR1 MDHEN and CDR2 SYDVKM. Deletions cut 3 bases from V and 1 base from J, with 15 bases between. Per the authors' pipeline: Amplification with reference gene primers provided the estimates of nucleated cell counts. Measured with immunoSEQ multiplex PCR; TCRdb has only the in-frame clones, and not every one. From that table come the V and J calls and clone size; the DNA was used to work out D and trimming. Among around 72,000 clones, 81% were seen once, and the ten largest hold around 20%. The sample originates from a study of blood T cell repertoires in COVID-19. About the study: Sites in the United States, Italy and Spain provided acute and convalescent COVID-19 samples. In each case, the material was cDNA or gDNA derived from T cells, B-cell-depleted T cells, or PBMCs.

The chain recombines TRBV28 with TRBJ1-1; the D gene is possibly TRBD1 (5 bases). The origin of this receptor is a woman between 70 and 85 years old with acute or convalescent COVID-19. The sample consisted of peripheral blood. In DNA form, the CDR3 reads TGTGCCAGCAGTTTGATTCAGGGAAGGGGGAACACTGAAGCTTTCTTT. It specifies CASSLIQGRGNTEAFF. The full variable domain, completed using reference TRBV28 and TRBJ1-1, is DVKVTQSSRYLVKRTGEKVFLECVQDMDHENMFWYRQDPGLGLRLIYFSYDVKMKEKGDIPEGYSVSREKKERFSLILESASTNQTSMYLCASSLIQGRGNTEAFFGQGTRLTVV.